Shown below are 7 T cell receptor beta chains from a single sample sequenced in a study of CD8 T cells in Susac syndrome. RNA amounts of roughly 0.5 to 1 ug underwent reverse transcription with random hexamers. TCRdb processed the immunoSEQ multiplex PCR reads anew with MiXCR; each CDR3 protein has one entry. In the table there are about 210,000 distinct CDR3 sequences, around 96% of which are singletons. The sample consisted of CD4+ T cells from PBMCs. These receptor sequences come from a human donor with multiple sclerosis.

This chain uses TRBV20-1 with TRBJ1-5; maybe TRBD1 (6 bases). V was shortened by 6 bases and J by 6 bases, with 15 bases between the two germline ends. Per the germline V gene, CDR1 is DFQATT and CDR2 is SNEGSKA (reference sequence). The CDR3 has 13 residues. The CDR3 is CSARPGGGQPQHF. The CDR3 region has the DNA TGCAGTGCAAGGCCGGGGGGCGGTCAGCCCCAGCATTTT.

The CDR3 is CSAGTSGTYEQYF. The CDR3 nucleotides read TGCAGTGCTGGGACTAGCGGAACCTACGAGCAGTACTTC. The chain is built from TRBV20-1 and TRBJ2-7; the match to TRBD2 covers 11 bases. Germline CDR1 and CDR2: DFQATT and SNEGSKA (reference sequence). CDR3 length: 13 amino acids. V shed 5 bases, J shed 2 bases, and the junction held 2 bases outside the gene matches.

The V and J genes are TRBV20-1 and TRBJ2-7; TRBD2 might be the D (6 bases). In germline, CDR1 is DFQATT, CDR2 SNEGSKA (reference sequence). V was shortened by 2 bases and J by 3 bases, with 8 bases between the two germline ends. This CDR3 has 12 residues. CDR3 sequence: CSARRGVYEQYF. CDR3 bases: TGCAGTGCTAGACGCGGGGTCTACGAGCAGTACTTC.

The chain has TRBV28 and TRBJ2-3, with 8 bases that match TRBD2. Trimming removed 5 bases from V and 3 bases from J; junction bases left unmatched: 10. This CDR3 has 16 amino acids. Germline V gene sequence: CDR1 MDHEN, CDR2 SYDVKM. This CDR3 is CASSDRSGSTTDTQYF. CDR3 nucleotides: TGTGCCAGCAGTGATAGAAGCGGGAGCACTACAGATACGCAGTATTTT.

The genes are TRBV29-1 and TRBJ1-2, with 7 bases that match TRBD1. Germline trimming cut 6 bases from V and 4 bases from J; bases unmatched to any gene: 5. Germline V gene sequence: CDR1 SQVTM, CDR2 ANQGSEA. The CDR3 contains 12 residues. The CDR3 nucleotides are TGCAGCGTACGGACAGGAATCTATGGCTACACCTTC. It specifies CSVRTGIYGYTF.

This clonotype appeared a few times. The chain recombines TRBV11-2 with TRBJ2-5; TRBD2 matches at 9 bases. This CDR3 has 14 amino acids. Germline-derived CDR1 and CDR2 are SGHAT and FQNNGV. With 4 bases clipped from V and 2 bases from J, the junction kept 2 bases outside the gene matches. This chain's CDR3 is CASSSTSGQETQYF. In DNA, the CDR3 is TGTGCCAGCAGCTCGACTAGCGGACAAGAGACCCAGTACTTC. Using reference TRBV11-2 and TRBJ2-5 for the parts outside the CDR3, the full variable domain is EAGVAQSPRYKIIEKRQSVAFWCNPISGHATLYWYQQILGQGPKLLIQFQNNGVVDDSQLPKDRFSAERLKGVDSTLKIQPAKLEDSAVYLCASSSTSGQETQYFGPGTRLLVL.

This clonotype was recorded a few times. The chain couples TRBV7-9 to TRBJ2-1; D remains unclear. V lost 8 bases and J 7 bases, leaving 6 bases between the germline ends. Germline-derived CDR1 and CDR2 are SEHNR and FQNEAQ (reference sequence). The CDR3 runs 10 residues. CDR3 bases: TGTGCCAGCTCCGGGAATGAGCAGTTCTTC. Its protein product is CASSGNEQFF.